A single TCR beta chain is shown here with its context. What it binds is not known. The record originates from a study of blood T cells in healthy people across ages. Study-wide results and caveats: The fall in TCR beta diversity per million T cells was roughly linear with age.

Donor samples were obtained from healthy Caucasian individuals from Russia, aged roughly 6 to 90. Using a J-beta primer mix together with a sample-barcoded 5' primer, a second PCR was run for roughly 7 to 12 cycles. Each cDNA molecule received a tag from a template-switch adaptor that had 12 random nucleotides. The study obtained at least 3 million CDR3-containing paired-end reads from every sample. TCRdb redid the calling of the 5' RACE reads with MiXCR, one entry per CDR3 protein. The table lists 650,000 to 900,000 distinct CDR3 sequences, 55% to 65% of them singletons. Germline CDR1 and CDR2: SGDLS and YYNGEE. V lost 4 bases, J lost 0 bases, and 18 bases stayed unmatched. The CDR3 length is 19 residues.

The rearrangement joins TRBV9 to TRBJ1-2; the match to TRBD1 covers 7 bases. This clonotype was sampled from a man aged 25 to 40 in good health. Sequencing was done on a sample of blood. The CDR3 region has the DNA TGTGCCAGCAGCTCACAATTCCGGGACAGCCCTTTTTCTAACTATGGCTACACCTTC. Translation gives CASSSQFRDSPFSNYGYTF.